This T cell receptor (beta chain) was captured by sequencing in a study of blood T cell repertoires in COVID-19. The CDR3 runs 13 residues. The ends were cut back, 6 bases at V and 0 bases at J, with 6 bases in the middle. Germline CDR1 reads ENHRY; CDR2 reads SYGVKD. Only in-frame clones appear in the TCRdb table, and some are missing; sequencing was by immunoSEQ multiplex PCR. The sample contains around 230,000 clones, 86% of which appear only once. Source material: peripheral blood. The sequence derives from a man aged 30 to 39 who had recovered from COVID-19. The V and J genes are TRBV10-3 and TRBJ2-1; D gene unclear. The chain's CDR3 is CAIRPSSYNEQFF. CDR3 DNA sequence: TGTGCCATCAGACCTAGCTCCTACAATGAGCAGTTCTTC.